These 28 T cell receptor beta chains share one sample of origin, sequenced in a study of CD8+ T cells in alopecia areata. TCR sequencing used cDNA made by reverse transcription of extracted RNA. TCRdb's table, derived via immunoSEQ multiplex PCR, lists solely in-frame clones and lacks some. The data show over 110,000 clones, with approximately 51% seen just once and around 1% held by the top ten. The starting material was CD4+ T cells sorted from blood, obtained at week 0. These receptors were taken from a human donor with alopecia areata.

This chain links TRBV7-2 with TRBJ2-7, with TRBD1 matching over 10 bases. Losses at the gene ends were 5 bases for V and 5 bases for J; bases not matched to a gene: 6. The CDR3 runs 14 residues. The germline gives CDR1 SGHTA, CDR2 FQGNSA. In nucleotides, the CDR3 is TGTGCCAGCAGCCGGGACAGGGGTTCGGACGAGCAGTACTTC. Translation gives CASSRDRGSDEQYF.

This chain uses TRBV4-3 with TRBJ2-2; the match to TRBD2 covers 13 bases. The ends lost 4 bases at V and 5 bases at J; junction bases unmatched: 7. CDR1 is LGHNA and CDR2 is YSLEER in the germline V gene. The CDR3 has 17 residues. The CDR3 reads CASSPGLAGVVTGELFF. The DNA of the CDR3 is TGCGCCAGCAGCCCTGGACTAGCGGGAGTTGTGACCGGGGAGCTGTTTTTT.

The chain links TRBV6-5 to TRBJ2-6; no clear D. There are 15 residues in the CDR3. Germline CDR1 MNHEY, CDR2 SVGAGI. V was trimmed by 6 bases and J by 2 bases, leaving 11 bases between them. In DNA, the CDR3 is TGTGCCAGCAGCCTACAGCTTACTGGGGCCAACGTCCTGACTTTC. This sequence encodes CASSLQLTGANVLTF.

V is TRBV30 and J is TRBJ1-3; unclear D gene. Per the germline V gene, CDR1 is GTSNPN and CDR2 is SVGIG (reference sequence). V was pared by 5 bases and J by 4 bases, with 15 bases between. The CDR3 sequence is 14 residues long. The CDR3 DNA follows: TGTGCCTGGGTACCGGGAATCAGGGGAAACACCATATATTTT. It translates to CAWVPGIRGNTIYF.

This clone was observed once. The chain links TRBV27 to TRBJ2-4; the match to TRBD2 covers 10 bases. The V gene's germline CDR1 is MNHEY and CDR2 SMNVEV (reference sequence). V was pared by 4 bases and J by 0 bases, with 6 bases of the junction left unmatched. The CDR3 spans 17 residues. This CDR3 reads CASSWTSGGLAKNIQYF. CDR3 coding DNA: TGTGCCAGCAGTTGGACTAGCGGAGGGCTAGCCAAAAACATTCAGTACTTC.

This chain joins TRBV13 and TRBJ2-7; tentative D call: TRBD2 (5 bases). V was clipped by 5 bases and J by 4 bases, with 12 bases between them. The CDR3 covers 13 residues. Germline CDR1 and CDR2: PRHDT and FYEKMQ (reference sequence). CDR3 sequence reads: CASSGRVRYEQYF. The CDR3 DNA sequence: TGTGCCAGCAGCGGGAGAGTGAGGTACGAGCAGTACTTC.

The rearrangement joins TRBV29-1 to TRBJ2-1, with 11 bases that match TRBD2. Germline V CDR1 and CDR2: SQVTM, ANQGSEA. With 6 bases clipped from V and 2 bases from J, the junction kept 6 bases outside the gene matches. This CDR3 is built from 15 residues. The CDR3 nucleotides read TGCAGCGTCGACCCGGGACTAGCGGCCTACAATGAGCAGTTCTTC. The encoded protein is CSVDPGLAAYNEQFF.

This rearrangement joins TRBV18 to TRBJ2-5, with D unclear. Per germline, CDR1 KGHSH and CDR2 LQKENI. Deletions cut 3 bases from V and 5 bases from J, with 7 bases between. This CDR3 is built from 12 residues. The CDR3 DNA reads TGTGCCAGCTCACCTTCGGAGGAGACCCAGTACTTC. Encoded protein: CASSPSEETQYF. The full variable domain, its missing parts supplied by reference TRBV18 and TRBJ2-5, is NAGVMQNPRHLVRRRGQEARLRCSPMKGHSHVYWYRQLPEEGLKFMVYLQKENIIDESGMPKERFSAEFPKEGPSILRIQQVVRGDSAAYFCASSPSEETQYFGPGTRLLVL.

J is TRBJ2-4 and V is TRBV29-1, with 7 bases matching TRBD2. The CDR3 loop spans 17 amino acids. Trimming took 4 bases from V and 0 from J; bases not matched to a gene: 12. The germline CDR1 and CDR2 sequences are SQVTM and ANQGSEA. The chain's CDR3 is CSVVRRWEGLAKNIQYF. The CDR3 bases are TGCAGCGTTGTGAGGCGGTGGGAGGGACTAGCCAAAAACATTCAGTACTTC. Based on the CDR3 plus reference TRBV29-1 and TRBJ2-4, the full variable domain is SAVISQKPSRDICQRGTSLTIQCQVDSQVTMMFWYRQQPGQSLTLIATANQGSEATYESGFVIDKFPISRPNLTFSTLTVSNMSPEDSSIYLCSVVRRWEGLAKNIQYFGAGTRLSVL.

This rearrangement joins TRBV7-8 to TRBJ2-7; a possible D gene is TRBD2 (5 bases). The CDR3 runs 11 residues. With 10 bases removed from V and 3 bases from J, the gap between germline ends came to 10 bases. The V gene's germline CDR1 is SGHVS and CDR2 FQNEAQ. The CDR3 region is CATSEDYEQYF. DNA of the CDR3: TGTGCCACCTCGGAGGACTACGAGCAGTACTTC.

As DNA, the CDR3 is TGCAGCGTTGACTCCGAAACAGGGTACGAGCAGTACTTC. It encodes CSVDSETGYEQYF. The rearrangement joins TRBV29-1 to TRBJ2-7; maybe TRBD1 (6 bases). Germline CDR1 reads SQVTM; CDR2 reads ANQGSEA. Between the trimmed V and J ends, which lost 3 bases and 4 bases, there was a span of 13 bases. The CDR3 extends over 13 amino acids.

This chain links TRBV25-1 with TRBJ2-3; D possibly matches TRBD1 or TRBD2 (6 bases each). Germline loops: CDR1 MGHDK, CDR2 SYGVNS. The CDR3 has 18 amino acids. Trimming removed 8 bases at V and 0 bases at J, with 24 bases between. DNA for the CDR3: TGTGCCAGCCGAAGTTCCGCGGGACAACCTTATAGCACAGATACGCAGTATTTT. It codes for CASRSSAGQPYSTDTQYF.

This clone has just a few counts. The J gene is TRBJ2-2, the V gene TRBV11-2; D possibly corresponds to TRBD1 (5 bases). The ends were cut back, 5 bases at V and 2 bases at J, with 9 bases in the middle. This CDR3 has 14 residues. Germline V gives CDR1 SGHAT, CDR2 FQNNGV. CDR3 loop: CASSTDRNTGELFF. CDR3 in DNA: TGTGCCAGCAGCACCGACAGAAACACCGGGGAGCTGTTTTTT.

This clone was counted between two and nine times. In DNA form, the CDR3 reads TGTGCCAGCAGCTTACAGGGTTACGGGGGTTTCAACACTGAAGCTTTCTTT. Translation gives CASSLQGYGGFNTEAFF. The chain carries TRBV7-2 and TRBJ1-1; D might be TRBD1 (5 bases). Germline loops: CDR1 SGHTA, CDR2 FQGNSA. The CDR3 contains 17 residues. V lost 2 bases and J 2 bases, leaving 18 bases between the germline ends.

The gene calls are TRBV27 and TRBJ2-2; D remains ambiguous. V was clipped by 3 bases and J by 0 bases, with 17 bases between them. Germline V lookup: CDR1 MNHEY, CDR2 SMNVEV (reference sequence). This CDR3 comprises 18 residues. CDR3 coding DNA: TGTGCCAGCAGTTTGCACGCTATCCGGGCATCGAACACCGGGGAGCTGTTTTTT. Translation: CASSLHAIRASNTGELFF.

The genes are TRBV19 and TRBJ1-5, with 7 bases matching TRBD1. This CDR3 contains 14 residues. The trim removed 9 bases at V and 1 base at J, leaving 6 bases unmatched. The germline V gene has CDR1 LNHDA and CDR2 SQIVND (reference sequence). The CDR3 region is CASNDRASNQPQHF. The DNA for the CDR3 is TGTGCCAGCAACGACAGGGCAAGCAATCAGCCCCAGCATTTT.

V usage is TRBV29-1 and J usage is TRBJ2-2; D is undetermined. The CDR3 sequence is 14 residues long. CDR1 is SQVTM, CDR2 ANQGSEA, per germline. The V end was cut by 4 bases, the J end by 1 base, with 10 bases between. CDR3: CSVARSMNTGELFF. In DNA, the CDR3 is TGCAGCGTTGCCAGGTCGATGAACACCGGGGAGCTGTTTTTT.

This clone was picked up a small number of times. The CDR3 loop is CASSTPLSRQPYEQYF. The CDR3 DNA follows: TGTGCCAGCAGCACACCCCTTTCGCGTCAGCCCTACGAGCAGTACTTC. The chain carries TRBV11-3 and TRBJ2-7; D unclear. This CDR3 is 16 amino acids long. Looked up from germline, CDR1 is SGHNT and CDR2 is YENEEA. V was shortened by 5 bases and J by 2 bases, with 19 bases between the two germline ends.

Only a few counts were recorded for this clone. The chain recombines TRBV30 with TRBJ2-7; D unresolved. V lost 3 bases to trimming and J lost 7 bases, with 10 bases between them. The CDR3 length is 11 residues. In germline, CDR1 is GTSNPN, CDR2 SVGIG (reference sequence). CDR3 sequence: CAWSRTTEQYF. CDR3 in DNA: TGTGCCTGGAGCCGAACAACTGAGCAGTACTTC.

The table lists this clone with a few counts. This sequence joins TRBV30 and TRBJ1-3, with D maybe TRBD1 (5 bases). This CDR3 comprises 15 residues. CDR1 and CDR2 from the germline V gene are GTSNPN and SVGIG (reference sequence). The V gene lost 0 bases and the J gene lost 0 bases, with 9 bases spanning the gap. The CDR3 sequence: CAWSVRGGSGNTIYF. CDR3 nucleotide sequence: TGTGCCTGGAGTGTACGGGGGGGCTCTGGAAACACCATATATTTT. Variable domain in full (rest from reference TRBV30 and TRBJ1-3): SQTIHQWPATLVQPVGSPLSLECTVEGTSNPNLYWYRQAAGRGLQLLFYSVGIGQISSEVPQNLSASRPQDRQFILSSKKLLLSDSGFYLCAWSVRGGSGNTIYFGEGSWLTVV.

The gene calls are TRBV7-2 and TRBJ2-7; D is unresolved. The germline CDR1 and CDR2 sequences are SGHTA and FQGNSA. There are 13 residues in the CDR3. Deletions cut 5 bases from V and 3 bases from J, with 11 bases between. The chain's CDR3 is CASSQLDRYEQYF. The CDR3 DNA follows: TGTGCCAGCAGCCAACTTGACCGCTACGAGCAGTACTTC.

Only a few counts were recorded for this clone. V is TRBV29-1 and J is TRBJ2-3; a possible D gene is TRBD1 (6 bases). V lost 6 bases, J lost 4 bases, and 11 bases lay in between. The CDR3 contains 12 residues. CDR1 SQVTM and CDR2 ANQGSEA come from the germline V gene. The CDR3 region is CSVETGSDTQYF. In nucleotides, the CDR3 is TGCAGCGTGGAGACAGGTTCAGATACGCAGTATTTT.

V is TRBV11-2 and J is TRBJ2-5; TRBD2 matches 9 bases. V lost 5 bases to trimming and J lost 2 bases; unmatched junction nucleotides: 6. CDR3 length equals 15 residues. Germline V gene data show CDR1 as SGHAT and CDR2 as FQNNGV. The DNA for the CDR3 is TGTGCCAGCAGCCCCGGCCTAGCGGGACAAGAGACCCAGTACTTC. Translated: CASSPGLAGQETQYF. Supplemented by reference TRBV11-2 and TRBJ2-5, the full variable domain reads EAGVAQSPRYKIIEKRQSVAFWCNPISGHATLYWYQQILGQGPKLLIQFQNNGVVDDSQLPKDRFSAERLKGVDSTLKIQPAKLEDSAVYLCASSPGLAGQETQYFGPGTRLLVL.

This chain joins TRBV29-1 and TRBJ1-3; 8 bases align to TRBD1. CDR3 length: 18 residues. Germline values: CDR1 SQVTM, CDR2 ANQGSEA. J lost 7 bases, V lost 6 bases, and 23 bases had no gene match. The CDR3: CSVYGTGDPTALGNTIYF. CDR3 coding DNA: TGCAGCGTATATGGGACAGGTGATCCTACGGCGTTGGGGAACACCATATATTTT.

The rearrangement links TRBV10-2 to TRBJ2-2, with no clear D. The CDR3 extends over 11 amino acids. Looked up from germline, CDR1 is WSHSY and CDR2 is SAAADI. V lost 3 bases and J lost 7, with 3 bases in between. The CDR3 here is CASSEGGELFF. CDR3 bases: TGCGCCAGCAGTGAAGGCGGGGAGCTGTTTTTT.

This clone was seen a few times. The chain is built from TRBV10-3 and TRBJ2-7; D remains ambiguous. The germline V and J ends were trimmed by 6 bases and 3 bases, with 9 bases remaining between them. The germline gives CDR1 ENHRY, CDR2 SYGVKD. This CDR3 spans 12 amino acids. In DNA form, the CDR3 reads TGTGCCATCAGCGCAGACGGCTACGAGCAGTACTTC. This translates into CAISADGYEQYF.

This chain links TRBV28 with TRBJ1-1; possibly TRBD1 for D (6 bases). The V end was cut by 6 bases, the J end by 7 bases, with 18 bases between. Germline CDR1 reads MDHEN; CDR2 reads SYDVKM. The CDR3 has 14 residues. The CDR3 DNA sequence: TGTGCCAGCAGGCCCGGGGGCGAGAGGGGTGAAGCTTTCTTT. Amino acid sequence: CASRPGGERGEAFF.

The chain has TRBV30 and TRBJ2-5; 10 bases are shared with TRBD2. J gave up 7 bases and V 8 bases, and 10 bases lay outside the gene matches. Germline V CDR1 and CDR2: GTSNPN, SVGIG (reference sequence). The CDR3 runs to 13 residues. CDR3 sequence: CARSGTSVGTQYF. The DNA for the CDR3 is TGTGCCCGCTCAGGGACTAGCGTTGGGACCCAGTACTTC.